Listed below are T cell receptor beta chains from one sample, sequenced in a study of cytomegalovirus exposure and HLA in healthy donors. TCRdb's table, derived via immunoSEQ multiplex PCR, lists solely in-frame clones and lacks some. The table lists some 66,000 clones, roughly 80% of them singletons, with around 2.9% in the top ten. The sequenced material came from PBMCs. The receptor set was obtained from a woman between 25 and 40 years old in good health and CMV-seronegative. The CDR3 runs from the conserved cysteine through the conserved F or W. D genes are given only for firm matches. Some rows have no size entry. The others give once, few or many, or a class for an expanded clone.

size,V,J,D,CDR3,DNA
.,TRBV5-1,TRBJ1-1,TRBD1,CASSSLTGTEAFF,TGCGCCAGCAGCTCCCTGACAGGGACTGAAGCTTTCTTT
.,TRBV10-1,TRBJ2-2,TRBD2,CASGDRLAGAAGELFF,TGCGCCAGCGGGGACAGACTAGCGGGGGCCGCCGGGGAGCTGTTTTTT
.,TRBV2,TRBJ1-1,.,CASSGAGRTEAFF,TGTGCCAGCAGTGGAGCGGGGCGGACTGAAGCTTTCTTT
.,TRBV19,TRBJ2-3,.,CASSPAGTTDTQYF,TGTGCCAGTAGTCCAGCCGGGACAACCGATACGCAGTATTTT
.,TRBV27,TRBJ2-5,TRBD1,CASSRDRAETQYF,TGTGCCAGCAGTAGAGACAGGGCTGAGACCCAGTACTTC
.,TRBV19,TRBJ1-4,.,CASSPLAEFNEKLFF,TGTGCCAGTAGTCCACTGGCGGAGTTTAATGAAAAACTGTTTTTT
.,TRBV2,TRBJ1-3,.,CASSSAAGSTGNTIYF,TGTGCCAGCTCGTCGGCAGCGGGTTCGACAGGAAACACCATATATTTT
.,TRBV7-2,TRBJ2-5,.,CASSLTPQETQYF,TGTGCCAGCAGCTTAACTCCTCAAGAGACCCAGTACTTC
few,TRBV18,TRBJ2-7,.,CASSETGPYEQYF,TGTGCCAGCTCAGAGACAGGACCCTACGAGCAGTACTTC
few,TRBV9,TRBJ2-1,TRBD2,CASSPWLAGGYNEQFF,TGTGCCAGCAGCCCTTGGTTAGCGGGGGGCTACAATGAGCAGTTCTTC
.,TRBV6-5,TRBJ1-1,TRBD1,CASSLDRGNTEAFF,TGTGCCAGCAGTCTAGACAGGGGGAACACTGAAGCTTTCTTT
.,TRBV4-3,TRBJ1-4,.,CASSQDRQEGNEKLFF,TGCGCCAGCAGCCAAGACCGACAGGAAGGAAATGAAAAACTGTTTTTT
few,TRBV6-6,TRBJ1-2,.,CASSYEGDYGYTF,TGTGCCAGCAGTTACGAAGGGGACTATGGCTACACCTTC
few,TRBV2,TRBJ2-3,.,CASSEYTDTQYF,TGTGCCAGCAGTGAGTATACAGATACGCAGTATTTT
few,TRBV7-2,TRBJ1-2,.,CASSLGPGTYGYTF,TGTGCCAGCAGCTTAGGACCGGGAACCTATGGCTACACCTTC
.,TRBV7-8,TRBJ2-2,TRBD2,CASSLPAGASGGAIDTGELFF,TGTGCCAGCAGCTTACCCGCGGGCGCTAGCGGGGGGGCGATAGACACCGGGGAGCTGTTTTTT
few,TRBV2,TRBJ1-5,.,CASSAGLNQPQHF,TGTGCCAGCAGTGCAGGGCTTAATCAGCCCCAGCATTTT
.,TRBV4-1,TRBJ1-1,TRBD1,CASSLGQGAGNTEAFF,TGCGCCAGCAGCTTGGGACAGGGGGCCGGGAACACTGAAGCTTTCTTT
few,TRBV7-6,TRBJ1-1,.,CASSPRQSTEAFF,TGTGCCAGCAGCCCCCGACAGTCCACTGAAGCTTTCTTT
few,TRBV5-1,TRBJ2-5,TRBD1,CASSRGTGDQETQYF,TGCGCCAGCAGCAGGGGGACAGGGGACCAAGAGACCCAGTACTTC
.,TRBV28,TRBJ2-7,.,CASRRVANSYEQYF,TGTGCCAGCAGGAGGGTGGCCAACTCCTACGAGCAGTACTTC
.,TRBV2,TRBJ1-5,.,CASSEVAATHSNQPQHF,TGTGCCAGCAGTGAAGTGGCAGCGACCCATAGCAATCAGCCCCAGCATTTT
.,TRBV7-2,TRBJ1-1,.,CASSWGHGSEAFF,TGTGCCAGCAGCTGGGGGCATGGGTCTGAAGCTTTCTTT
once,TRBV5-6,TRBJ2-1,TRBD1,CASSFWTGWNNEQFF,TGTGCCAGCAGCTTTTGGACAGGGTGGAACAATGAGCAGTTCTTC
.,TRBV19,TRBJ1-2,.,CASSMVPLSYGYTF,TGTGCCAGTAGTATGGTCCCCCTCAGCTATGGCTACACCTTC
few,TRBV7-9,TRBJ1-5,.,CASSLSVPGVSNQPQHF,TGTGCCAGCAGCTTATCGGTTCCGGGGGTCAGCAATCAGCCCCAGCATTTT
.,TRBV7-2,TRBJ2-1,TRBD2,CASSLAPSGPNEQFF,TGTGCCAGCAGCTTAGCGCCTAGCGGGCCTAATGAGCAGTTCTTC
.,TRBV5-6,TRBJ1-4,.,CASSLQGQNNEKLFF,TGTGCCAGCAGCTTGCAAGGACAGAATAATGAAAAACTGTTTTTT
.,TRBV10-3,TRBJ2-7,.,CAISEPGTGVEEQYF,TGTGCCATCAGTGAGCCCGGTACCGGGGTCGAAGAGCAGTACTTC
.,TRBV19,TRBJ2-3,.,CASSIMSSPSTDTQYF,TGTGCCAGTAGTATTATGAGCTCGCCTAGCACAGATACGCAGTATTTT
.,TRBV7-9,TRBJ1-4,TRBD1,CSSSSPGQGISDEKLFF,TGTTCCAGCAGCTCCCCTGGACAGGGAATCAGCGATGAAAAACTGTTTTTT
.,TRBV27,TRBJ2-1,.,CASSAGYNEQFF,TGTGCCAGCAGCGCGGGCTACAATGAGCAGTTCTTC
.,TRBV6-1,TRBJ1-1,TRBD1,CASSGQGGDAEAFF,TGTGCCAGCAGTGGACAGGGGGGTGACGCTGAAGCTTTCTTT
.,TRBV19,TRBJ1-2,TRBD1,CASTRGDRAHGYTF,TGTGCCAGTACGCGGGGGGACAGGGCGCATGGCTACACCTTC
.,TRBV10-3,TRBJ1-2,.,CAIGRDNYGYTF,TGTGCCATAGGCCGGGATAACTATGGCTACACCTTC
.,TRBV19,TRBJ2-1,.,CASNAGATFNEQFF,TGTGCCAGTAACGCGGGGGCTACTTTCAATGAGCAGTTCTTC
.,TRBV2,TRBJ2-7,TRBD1,CATQDRGYYEQYF,TGTGCCACCCAGGACAGGGGGTATTACGAGCAGTACTTC
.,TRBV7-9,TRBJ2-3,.,CSSSFGQGGDTQYF,TGTTCCAGCAGCTTCGGCCAGGGAGGAGATACGCAGTATTTT
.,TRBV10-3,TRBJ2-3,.,CAISGPSTDTQYF,TGTGCCATCAGTGGTCCTAGCACAGATACGCAGTATTTT
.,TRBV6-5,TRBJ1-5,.,CASKRKTYSNQPQHF,TGTGCCAGCAAGCGGAAAACTTATAGCAATCAGCCCCAGCATTTT
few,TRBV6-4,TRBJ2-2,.,CASSSLSGTQHTGELFF,TGTGCCAGCAGTTCTCTTTCCGGGACTCAGCACACCGGGGAGCTGTTTTTT
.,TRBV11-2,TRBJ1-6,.,CASSLGGGIPSNSPLHF,TGTGCCAGCAGCTTAGGGGGCGGAATACCCAGTAATTCACCCCTCCACTTT